One sample yielded the 31 T cell receptor beta chains listed below, sequenced in a study of spatial heterogeneity in lung cancer. TCRdb reanalysed the 5' RACE reads using MiXCR and keeps one entry per CDR3 protein. The table has about 40,000 distinct CDR3 sequences, roughly 5.2% seen once. Noted time point: sample taken at primary tumor resection. The input for sequencing was PBMCs, taken at surgery. The origin of the receptors is a female donor with early-stage non-small cell lung cancer.

V is TRBV7-9 and J is TRBJ2-7, with TRBD2 matching 7 bases. The CDR3 has 13 residues. Germline loops: CDR1 SEHNR, CDR2 FQNEAQ (reference sequence). V was pared by 5 bases and J by 8 bases, with 9 bases of the junction left unmatched. The CDR3 DNA follows: TGTGCCAGCAGCGCGGGGGACTCCTCAAAGCAGTACTTC. Translated, it gives CASSAGDSSKQYF.

This clonotype was detected ten times or more. V gene TRBV20-1 combines with J gene TRBJ1-1, with a weak D call TRBD1 (5 bases). Germline loops: CDR1 DFQATT, CDR2 SNEGSKA (reference sequence). Trimming left V 0 bases short and J 3 bases short, with 14 bases between. The CDR3 loop spans 15 amino acids. The CDR3 nucleotides read TGCAGTGCTAGAGATGCAGACGGGGGGGACACTGAAGCTTTCTTT. Its translation: CSARDADGGDTEAFF.

Ten or more counts support this clonotype. The chain is built from TRBV9 and TRBJ2-5, with TRBD2 matching 9 bases. With V trimmed by 4 bases and J by 5 bases, 21 bases remained unmatched. Germline V lookup: CDR1 SGDLS, CDR2 YYNGEE. This CDR3 is built from 19 residues. CDR3 DNA sequence: TGTGCCAGCAGCTCGGGGAGGCTAGCGGGACCCGCCGGTATTGAGACCCAGTACTTC. This translates into CASSSGRLAGPAGIETQYF.

There are many counts of this clonotype. V and J are TRBV4-2 and TRBJ1-5, with TRBD1 matching 7 bases. Germline lookup yields CDR1 LGHNA and CDR2 YNFKEQ. This CDR3 contains 15 residues. Trimming removed 2 bases from V and 5 bases from J; junction bases left unmatched: 6. As DNA, the CDR3 is TGTGCCAGCAGCCAACCCGGACAGGAGTATCAGCCCCAGCATTTT. Its translation is CASSQPGQEYQPQHF.

The V and J genes are TRBV3-1 and TRBJ2-7; 7 bases are shared with TRBD1. Germline V CDR1 and CDR2: LGHDT, YNNKEL (reference sequence). The CDR3 extends over 16 amino acids. V lost 3 bases and J lost 1; bases outside the gene matches: 9. The CDR3 loop reads CASSHGPGQSSYEQYF. The CDR3 DNA follows: TGTGCCAGCAGCCATGGCCCGGGACAGTCTTCCTACGAGCAGTACTTC.

This clonotype has just a few counts. The chain links TRBV5-4 to TRBJ2-2; no clear D. V was pared by 1 base and J by 7 bases, with 5 bases between. This CDR3 is 12 amino acids long. Germline CDR1 reads SGHNT; CDR2 reads YYREEE (reference sequence). The CDR3 sequence: CASSLMGGELFF. The CDR3 DNA reads TGTGCCAGCAGCTTGATGGGCGGGGAGCTGTTTTTT.

This clonotype was picked up many times. The rearrangement joins TRBV20-1 to TRBJ2-7; no reliable D call. The CDR3 has 12 residues. The germline CDR1 and CDR2 sequences are DFQATT and SNEGSKA (reference sequence). The V and J ends lost 5 bases and 9 bases respectively, with 17 bases between them. DNA of the CDR3: TGCAGTGCTGGGATCCAAAGCTCTGTGCAGTACTTC. This encodes CSAGIQSSVQYF.

Many counts were recorded for this clonotype. The genes are TRBV20-1 and TRBJ2-3; D is unclear. Germline assignment: CDR1 DFQATT and CDR2 SNEGSKA (reference sequence). The V end lost 6 bases, the J end lost 0 bases, and 7 bases lay between the germline ends. This CDR3 is built from 12 residues. In DNA form, the CDR3 reads TGCAGTGCCCCGGACAGCACAGATACGCAGTATTTT. Amino acids: CSAPDSTDTQYF.

This clonotype was detected many times. The J gene is TRBJ2-7, the V gene TRBV30; 8 bases fit TRBD2. V dropped 1 base and J dropped 2; count of bases not matched to a gene: 4. Germline V gene sequence: CDR1 GTSNPN, CDR2 SVGIG (reference sequence). The CDR3 length is 14 residues. The CDR3 sequence: CAWSAGGAAYEQYF. For the CDR3, the DNA is TGTGCCTGGAGTGCCGGGGGGGCGGCCTACGAGCAGTACTTC.

There are many counts of this clonotype. The genes are TRBV19 and TRBJ2-3; no clear D. V lost 2 bases and J lost 2, with 11 bases in between. The CDR3 is 15 residues long. Germline-derived CDR1 and CDR2 are LNHDA and SQIVND (reference sequence). The CDR3 protein is CASSIKNQITDTQYF. CDR3 coding DNA: TGTGCCAGTAGTATAAAGAACCAGATCACAGATACGCAGTATTTT. The full variable domain, with the rest looked up from reference TRBV19 and TRBJ2-3, is DGGITQSPKYLFRKEGQNVTLSCEQNLNHDAMYWYRQDPGQGLRLIYYSQIVNDFQKGDIAEGYSVSREKKESFPLTVTSAQKNPTAFYLCASSIKNQITDTQYFGPGTRLTVL.

This clonotype was detected once. The CDR3 reads CASSLSGGYEQYF. CDR3 bases: TGTGCCAGCAGCTTGTCAGGGGGCTACGAGCAGTACTTC. This chain joins TRBV11-2 and TRBJ2-7, with 7 nucleotides matching TRBD1. Germline CDR1 SGHAT, CDR2 FQNNGV. V lost 3 bases and J lost 3; bases outside the gene matches: 2. CDR3 length equals 13 residues.

This clonotype has a count of ten or more. This chain joins TRBV7-7 and TRBJ2-2, with D perhaps matching TRBD1 (6 bases). CDR1 SSHAT and CDR2 FNYEAQ come from the germline V gene (reference sequence). The length of the CDR3 is 15 residues. The V end was cut by 5 bases, the J end by 0 bases, with 10 bases between. The CDR3 nucleotides read TGTGCCAGCAGCCCCGGGACACCGAACACCGGGGAGCTGTTTTTT. Encoded protein: CASSPGTPNTGELFF.

This clonotype was detected many times. V and J are TRBV18 and TRBJ2-7; 14 nucleotides line up with TRBD2. Germline trimming cut 3 bases from V and 0 bases from J; bases unmatched to any gene: 4. From germline, CDR1 is KGHSH and CDR2 LQKENI. This CDR3 contains 17 residues. The CDR3 DNA reads as TGTGCCAGCTCACCGGAGGGACTAGCGGGGGACTCCTACGAGCAGTACTTC. It codes for CASSPEGLAGDSYEQYF.

This clonotype was seen ten or more times. The chain combines TRBV4-1 with TRBJ2-7; 7 bases are a match to TRBD1. This CDR3 has 14 residues. Germline CDR1 and CDR2: MGHRA and YSYEKL. V lost 5 bases and J lost 3; bases outside the gene matches: 7. CDR3 DNA: TGCGCCAGCAGCTTCCGACAGGGAATCTACGAGCAGTACTTC. Translated, it gives CASSFRQGIYEQYF.

The chain uses TRBV7-2 and TRBJ1-5; D call uncertain. Germline V gene sequence: CDR1 SGHTA, CDR2 FQGNSA. V lost 5 bases, J lost 2 bases, and 10 bases lay in between. This CDR3 is 14 amino acids long. The CDR3 DNA follows: TGTGCCAGCAGCCCCTGGTTGGGCAATCAGCCCCAGCATTTT. It translates to CASSPWLGNQPQHF.

The count of this clonotype is one. The chain employs TRBV2 and TRBJ1-2, with D perhaps TRBD1 (5 bases). The CDR3 extends over 14 amino acids. The ends were cut back, 7 bases at V and 2 bases at J, with 14 bases in the middle. Germline loops: CDR1 SNHLY, CDR2 FYNNEI. The CDR3 nucleotides read TGTGCCAGCATACAGGCCTCTCAAAACTATGGCTACACCTTC. Translation gives CASIQASQNYGYTF.

This clonotype came up many times. The chain couples TRBV19 to TRBJ2-3, with 8 bases that match TRBD1. The CDR3 contains 16 residues. Germline CDR1 and CDR2: LNHDA and SQIVND (reference sequence). J lost 2 bases, V lost 4 bases, and 8 bases had no gene match. In DNA form, the CDR3 reads TGTGCCAGTAGTAGCCGACAGGGGAAGATCACAGATACGCAGTATTTT. Residues: CASSSRQGKITDTQYF.

This clonotype was seen at least ten times. This chain's CDR3 is CSVEGQGYGYTF. The CDR3 DNA follows: TGCAGCGTTGAAGGCCAGGGCTATGGCTACACCTTC. This chain connects TRBV29-1 to TRBJ1-2; D is possibly TRBD1 (5 bases). CDR3 size: 12 residues. V gave up 1 base and J gave up 4 bases, with 7 bases separating them. The germline V gene encodes CDR1 SQVTM and CDR2 ANQGSEA.

In its sample, this clonotype was seen many times. The chain carries TRBV13 and TRBJ2-6; D possibly corresponds to TRBD1 (6 bases). Germline CDR1 is PRHDT and CDR2 is FYEKMQ (reference sequence). V was shortened by 0 bases and J by 0 bases, with 6 bases between the two germline ends. The length of the CDR3 is 16 residues. In nucleotides, the CDR3 is TGTGCCAGCAGCTTAGGGGACAGCTCTGGGGCCAACGTCCTGACTTTC. Its protein is CASSLGDSSGANVLTF.

There are many counts of this clonotype. The rearrangement joins TRBV29-1 to TRBJ1-2, with D uncertain. The CDR3 has 13 residues. CDR1 is SQVTM and CDR2 is ANQGSEA in the germline V gene. Trimming took off 2 bases at V and 0 bases at J, with 7 bases between the two ends. CDR3 amino acids: CSVEMIANYGYTF. The CDR3 nucleotides are TGCAGCGTTGAAATGATAGCTAACTATGGCTACACCTTC.

This chain uses TRBV6-1 with TRBJ2-1, with TRBD2 matching over 9 bases. This CDR3 spans 17 amino acids. V lost 1 base and J lost 8; bases outside the gene matches: 12. The germline CDR1 and CDR2 sequences are MNHNS and SASEGT. CDR3 loop: CASSEGLGLASWHEQFF. In DNA, the CDR3 is TGTGCCAGCAGTGAAGGGTTGGGACTAGCCTCTTGGCATGAGCAGTTCTTC.

This clonotype was counted at least ten times. The chain has TRBV9 and TRBJ2-5; 7 bases fit TRBD1. Germline V gene lookup returns CDR1 SGDLS and CDR2 YYNGEE. This CDR3 is built from 15 residues. V shed 3 bases, J shed 2 bases, and the junction held 7 bases outside the gene matches. This chain's CDR3 is CASSGADRRQETQYF. CDR3 bases: TGTGCCAGCAGCGGGGCGGACAGGAGACAAGAGACCCAGTACTTC. Based on the CDR3 plus reference TRBV9 and TRBJ2-5, the full variable domain is DSGVTQTPKHLITATGQRVTLRCSPRSGDLSVYWYQQSLDQGLQFLIQYYNGEERAKGNILERFSAQQFPDLHSELNLSSLELGDSALYFCASSGADRRQETQYFGPGTRLLVL.

V usage is TRBV5-1 and J usage is TRBJ2-2; D could derive from TRBD1 or TRBD2 (5 bases each). Trimming stripped 0 bases from V and 2 bases from J, with 8 bases between. The CDR3 spans 15 residues. Germline CDR1 is SGHRS and CDR2 is YFSETQ. The CDR3, as DNA: TGCGCCAGCAGCTTGGCGGGGACCAACACCGGGGAGCTGTTTTTT. Its protein is CASSLAGTNTGELFF.

This clonotype was recorded at least ten times. The chain combines TRBV3-1 with TRBJ2-3; weak D call: TRBD2 (6 bases). Trimming stripped 4 bases from V and 4 bases from J, with 15 bases between. CDR1 is LGHDT, CDR2 YNNKEL, per germline (reference sequence). The CDR3 spans 15 residues. The CDR3 bases are TGTGCCAGCAGCCGGGGCTGGGAGGCTTCAGATACGCAGTATTTT. This gives the protein CASSRGWEASDTQYF.

This clonotype was picked up many times. The rearrangement links TRBV28 to TRBJ1-4; no clear D gene. The CDR3 has 14 amino acids. From germline, CDR1 is MDHEN and CDR2 SYDVKM. Trimming shortened V by 6 bases and J by 2 bases, and 10 bases separated the two germline ends. CDR3 nucleotides: TGTGCCAGCAGCAACCAGGACACTAATGAAAAACTGTTTTTT. It specifies CASSNQDTNEKLFF. The full variable domain, completed using reference TRBV28 and TRBJ1-4, is DVKVTQSSRYLVKRTGEKVFLECVQDMDHENMFWYRQDPGLGLRLIYFSYDVKMKEKGDIPEGYSVSREKKERFSLILESASTNQTSMYLCASSNQDTNEKLFFGSGTQLSVL.

This clonotype showed up many times. V and J are TRBV11-2 and TRBJ2-5; possibly TRBD1 for D (6 bases). V lost 3 bases and J 2 bases, leaving 13 bases between the germline ends. Germline CDR1 and CDR2: SGHAT and FQNNGV. This CDR3 contains 15 residues. CDR3 DNA sequence: TGTGCCAGCAGCTTCCACAGGGTAAATCAAGAGACCCAGTACTTC. Its translation is CASSFHRVNQETQYF.

This clonotype was seen at least ten times. The CDR3 region is CASSPSGGPSTGELFF. CDR3 DNA sequence: TGTGCCAGCAGCCCGTCTGGGGGGCCAAGCACCGGGGAGCTGTTTTTT. This sequence joins TRBV7-6 and TRBJ2-2; D is tentatively TRBD1 or TRBD2 (6 bases each). The CDR3 has 16 residues. CDR1 and CDR2 from the germline V gene are SGHVS and FNYEAQ. Trimming shortened V by 5 bases and J by 4 bases, and 17 bases separated the two germline ends.

The CDR3 DNA follows: TGTGCCAGCAGAACACAGGGATCCTCCTACAATGAGCAGTTCTTC. Its protein is CASRTQGSSYNEQFF. The chain carries TRBV28 and TRBJ2-1, with D possibly being TRBD1 (6 bases). Per germline, CDR1 MDHEN and CDR2 SYDVKM. V gave up 6 bases and J gave up 0 bases, with 12 bases separating them. The CDR3 covers 15 residues.

This clonotype occurred a few times. The chain is built from TRBV13 and TRBJ2-5; possible D gene TRBD2, 5 bases. Germline lookup yields CDR1 PRHDT and CDR2 FYEKMQ (reference sequence). The CDR3 totals 16 residues. Trimming stripped 2 bases from V and 5 bases from J, with 18 bases between. CDR3 nucleotides: TGTGCCAGCAGCTTACTCCGGACGGGTGGCGGGGAGACCCAGTACTTC. It specifies CASSLLRTGGGETQYF.

There are many counts of this clonotype. The J gene is TRBJ2-7, the V gene TRBV28; 7 bases match TRBD1. V gave up 1 base and J gave up 3 bases; unmatched junction bases: 6. CDR1 and CDR2 (germline): MDHEN, SYDVKM. This CDR3 contains 15 residues. CDR3 DNA sequence: TGTGCCAGCAGTTTATCACCGGGACAGAACTACGAGCAGTACTTC. It encodes CASSLSPGQNYEQYF.

The chain couples TRBV6-1 to TRBJ2-7; 8 bases agree with TRBD1. The CDR3 totals 16 residues. CDR1 MNHNS and CDR2 SASEGT come from the germline V gene. V shed 5 bases, J shed 6 bases, and the junction held 15 bases outside the gene matches. CDR3: CASSPSLGQGGREQYF. The CDR3 coding sequence is TGTGCCAGCAGTCCGTCCCTAGGACAGGGAGGACGCGAGCAGTACTTC.